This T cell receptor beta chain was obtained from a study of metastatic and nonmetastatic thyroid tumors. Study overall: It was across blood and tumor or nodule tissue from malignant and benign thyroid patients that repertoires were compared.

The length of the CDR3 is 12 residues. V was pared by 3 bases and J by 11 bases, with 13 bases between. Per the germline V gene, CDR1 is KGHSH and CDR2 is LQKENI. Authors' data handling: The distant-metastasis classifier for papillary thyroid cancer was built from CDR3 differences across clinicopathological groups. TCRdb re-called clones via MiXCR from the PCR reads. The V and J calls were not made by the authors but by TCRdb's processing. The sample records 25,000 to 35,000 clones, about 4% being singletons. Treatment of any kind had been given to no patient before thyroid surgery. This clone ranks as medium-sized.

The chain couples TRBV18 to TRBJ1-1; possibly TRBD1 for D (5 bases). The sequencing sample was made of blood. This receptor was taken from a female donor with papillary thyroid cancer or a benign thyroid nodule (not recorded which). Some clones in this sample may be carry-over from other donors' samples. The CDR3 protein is CASSPTTAGAFF. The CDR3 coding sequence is TGTGCCAGCTCACCGACGACAGCGGGGGCTTTCTTT. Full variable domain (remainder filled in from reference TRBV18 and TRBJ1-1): NAGVMQNPRHLVRRRGQEARLRCSPMKGHSHVYWYRQLPEEGLKFMVYLQKENIIDESGMPKERFSAEFPKEGPSILRIQQVVRGDSAAYFCASSPTTAGAFFGQGTRLTVV.